Detailed here is one T cell receptor beta chain. Its antigen is unknown. The CDR3 is 15 amino acids. Looked up from germline, CDR1 is ENHRY and CDR2 is SYGVKD. This sample is drawn from a study of chemoradiotherapy in HPV16-positive cancers. The study's findings and limits: Non-HPV-specific T cells did not expand in tumors during treatment, whereas candidate HPV-specific clones and E7-related motifs did.

Repertoires were sampled repeatedly during chemoradiotherapy. Assay: immunoSEQ multiplex PCR; the TCRdb copy retains only in-frame clones and omits some. The repertoire holds approximately 1,400 clones, 86% seen once, with 6.3% in the top ten. The V gene is TRBV10-3, the J gene TRBJ2-5; D is possibly TRBD2 (5 bases). The J call may not be correct, given that the DNA end is closer to TRBJ2-7. The sample here was tumor tissue, taken from a patient who underwent chemoradiotherapy. The origin of this receptor is a human donor with HPV-associated anogenital cancer. CDR3 sequence: CAISARTRETHEQYF. The CDR3 region has the DNA TGTGCCATCAGTGCTCGAACGAGGGAGACCCACGAGCAGTACTTC.